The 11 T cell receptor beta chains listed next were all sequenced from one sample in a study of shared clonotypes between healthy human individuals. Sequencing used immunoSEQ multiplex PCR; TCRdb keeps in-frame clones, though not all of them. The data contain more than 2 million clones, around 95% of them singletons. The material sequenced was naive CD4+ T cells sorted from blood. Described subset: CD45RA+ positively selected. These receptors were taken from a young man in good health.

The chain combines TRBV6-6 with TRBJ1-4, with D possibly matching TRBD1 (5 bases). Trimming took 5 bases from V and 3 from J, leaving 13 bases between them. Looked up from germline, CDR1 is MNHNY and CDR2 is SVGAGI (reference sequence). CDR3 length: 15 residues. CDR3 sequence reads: CASSKTGVANEKLFF. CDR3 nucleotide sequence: TGTGCCAGCAGTAAAACAGGCGTCGCTAATGAAAAACTGTTTTTT.

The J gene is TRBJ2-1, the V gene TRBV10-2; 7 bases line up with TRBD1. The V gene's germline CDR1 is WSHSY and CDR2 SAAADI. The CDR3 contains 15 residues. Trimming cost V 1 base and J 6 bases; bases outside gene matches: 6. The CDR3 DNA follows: TGCGCCAGCAGTGAGTACGGGACAGTAGGCAATGAGCAGTTCTTC. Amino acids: CASSEYGTVGNEQFF.

CDR3 amino acids: CASRGDSRRTDTQYF. The DNA of the CDR3 is TGTGCCAGCAGGGGGGACTCCCGGCGCACAGATACGCAGTATTTT. This rearrangement joins TRBV6-5 to TRBJ2-3; tentatively, D is TRBD2 (6 bases). Trimming removed 6 bases at V and 1 base at J, with 14 bases between. The germline V gene has CDR1 MNHEY and CDR2 SVGAGI. The CDR3 is 15 residues long.

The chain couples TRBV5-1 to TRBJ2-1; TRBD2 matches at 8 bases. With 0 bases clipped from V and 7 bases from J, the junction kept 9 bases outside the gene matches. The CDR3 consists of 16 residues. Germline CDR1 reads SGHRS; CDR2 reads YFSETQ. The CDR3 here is CASSLDTSGPLNEQFF. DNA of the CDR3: TGCGCCAGCAGCTTGGACACTAGCGGACCACTTAATGAGCAGTTCTTC. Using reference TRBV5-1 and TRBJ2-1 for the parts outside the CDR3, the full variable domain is KAGVTQTPRYLIKTRGQQVTLSCSPISGHRSVSWYQQTPGQGLQFLFEYFSETQRNKGNFPGRFSGRQFSNSRSEMNVSTLELGDSALYLCASSLDTSGPLNEQFFGPGTRLTVL.

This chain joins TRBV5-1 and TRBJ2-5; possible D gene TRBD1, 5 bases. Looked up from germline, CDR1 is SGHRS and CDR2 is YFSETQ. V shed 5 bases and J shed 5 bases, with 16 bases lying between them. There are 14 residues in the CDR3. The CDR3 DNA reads TGCGCCAGCAGGCGGACATCCCTGGGGGAGACCCAGTACTTC. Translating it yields CASRRTSLGETQYF. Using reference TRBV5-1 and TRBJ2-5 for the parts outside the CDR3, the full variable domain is KAGVTQTPRYLIKTRGQQVTLSCSPISGHRSVSWYQQTPGQGLQFLFEYFSETQRNKGNFPGRFSGRQFSNSRSEMNVSTLELGDSALYLCASRRTSLGETQYFGPGTRLLVL.

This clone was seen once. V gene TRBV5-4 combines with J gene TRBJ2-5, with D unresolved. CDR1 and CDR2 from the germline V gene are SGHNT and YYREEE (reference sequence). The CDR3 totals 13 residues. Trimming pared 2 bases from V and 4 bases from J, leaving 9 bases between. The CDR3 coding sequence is TGTGCCAGCAGCTTAGCCCCAGGAGAGACCCAGTACTTC. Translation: CASSLAPGETQYF.

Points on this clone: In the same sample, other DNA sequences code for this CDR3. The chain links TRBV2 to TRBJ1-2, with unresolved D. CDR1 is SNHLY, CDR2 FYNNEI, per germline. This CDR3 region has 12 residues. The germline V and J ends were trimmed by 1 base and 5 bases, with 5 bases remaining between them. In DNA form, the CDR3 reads TGTGCCAGCAGTGAAGGGGGATATGGCTACACCTTC. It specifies CASSEGGYGYTF.

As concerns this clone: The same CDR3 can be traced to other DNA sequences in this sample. The CDR3 DNA reads TGTGCCAGCAGTTACCGTACAGGGAACACTGAAGCTTTCTTT. It is translated as CASSYRTGNTEAFF. This sequence joins TRBV6-5 and TRBJ1-1; the D gene is possibly TRBD1 (5 bases). Trimming stripped 2 bases from V and 1 base from J, with 8 bases between. Germline CDR1 reads MNHEY; CDR2 reads SVGAGI. The CDR3 runs to 14 residues.

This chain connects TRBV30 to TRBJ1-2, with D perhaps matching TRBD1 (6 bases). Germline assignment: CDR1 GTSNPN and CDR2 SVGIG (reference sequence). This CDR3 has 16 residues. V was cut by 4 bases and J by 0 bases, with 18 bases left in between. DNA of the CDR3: TGTGCCTGGATGGGGGCCGCAGGGCATTCTAACTATGGCTACACCTTC. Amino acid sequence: CAWMGAAGHSNYGYTF. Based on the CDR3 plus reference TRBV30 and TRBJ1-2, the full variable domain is SQTIHQWPATLVQPVGSPLSLECTVEGTSNPNLYWYRQAAGRGLQLLFYSVGIGQISSEVPQNLSASRPQDRQFILSSKKLLLSDSGFYLCAWMGAAGHSNYGYTFGSGTRLTVV.

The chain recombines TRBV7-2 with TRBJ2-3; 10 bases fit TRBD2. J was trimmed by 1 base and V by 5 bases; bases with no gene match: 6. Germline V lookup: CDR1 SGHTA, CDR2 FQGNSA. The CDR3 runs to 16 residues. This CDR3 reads CASSATGTSGTDTQYF. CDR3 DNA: TGTGCCAGCAGCGCAACCGGGACTAGCGGCACAGATACGCAGTATTTT.

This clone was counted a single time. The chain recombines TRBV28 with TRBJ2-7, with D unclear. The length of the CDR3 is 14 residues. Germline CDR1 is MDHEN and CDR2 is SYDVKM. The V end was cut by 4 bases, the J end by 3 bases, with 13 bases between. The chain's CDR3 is CASSYGLRSYEQYF. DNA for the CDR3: TGTGCCAGCAGTTACGGCCTTCGGAGCTACGAGCAGTACTTC.